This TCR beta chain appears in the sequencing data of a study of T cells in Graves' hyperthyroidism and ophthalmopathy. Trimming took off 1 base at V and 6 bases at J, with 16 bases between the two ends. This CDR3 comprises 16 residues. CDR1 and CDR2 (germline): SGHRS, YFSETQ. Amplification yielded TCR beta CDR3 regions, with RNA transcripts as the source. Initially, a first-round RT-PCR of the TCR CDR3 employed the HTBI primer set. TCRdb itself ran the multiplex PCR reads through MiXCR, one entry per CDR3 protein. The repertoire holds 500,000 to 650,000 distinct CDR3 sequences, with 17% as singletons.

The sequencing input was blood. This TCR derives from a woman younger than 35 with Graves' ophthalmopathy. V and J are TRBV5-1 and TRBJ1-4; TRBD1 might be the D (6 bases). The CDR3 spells CASSLLAPRGDEKLFF. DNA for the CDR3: TGCGCCAGCAGCTTGTTGGCACCCAGGGGTGATGAAAAACTGTTTTTT.